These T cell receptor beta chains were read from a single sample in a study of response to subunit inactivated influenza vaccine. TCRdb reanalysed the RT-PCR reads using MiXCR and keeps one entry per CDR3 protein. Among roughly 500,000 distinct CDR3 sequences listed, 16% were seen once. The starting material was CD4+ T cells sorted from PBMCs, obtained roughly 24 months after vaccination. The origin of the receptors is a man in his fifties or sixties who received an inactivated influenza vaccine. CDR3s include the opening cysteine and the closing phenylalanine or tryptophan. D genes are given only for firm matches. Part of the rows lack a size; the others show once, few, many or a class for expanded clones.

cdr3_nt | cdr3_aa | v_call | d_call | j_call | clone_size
TGTGCCAGCAGTGAAGCGCGGGGGACCACTGGATACGAGCAGTACTTC | CASSEARGTTGYEQYF | TRBV6-1 | TRBD2 | TRBJ2-7 | few
TGTGCCAGCAGTTTGGCTAGTACCGCGTATCGGAACTTC | CASSLASTAYRNF | TRBV12-3/TRBV12-4 | - | TRBJ1-2 | -
TGTGCCAGCAGCTTAGCCCAGGGGGCAGTATACGAGCAGTACTTC | CASSLAQGAVYEQYF | TRBV11-2 | TRBD1 | TRBJ2-7 | -
TGCAGTGCCAGAGCCGGGGGGGCCAGTAATTCACCCCTCCACTTT | CSARAGGASNSPLHF | TRBV20-1 | - | TRBJ1-6 | -
TGTGCCAGCAGCCAGCCCGGGACAGGATCGGAAAAACTGTTTTTT | CASSQPGTGSEKLFF | TRBV3-1 | TRBD1 | TRBJ1-4 | few
TGTGCCAGCCCCCCCTCGGACAGGCTGAGCTCCTACGAGCAGTACTTC | CASPPSDRLSSYEQYF | TRBV28 | TRBD1 | TRBJ2-7 | many
TGCGCCAGCAGCGGGGGACAGGGGTATGAAAAACTGTTTTTT | CASSGGQGYEKLFF | TRBV5-1 | TRBD1 | TRBJ1-4 | -
TGTGCCAGCAGCCTTCGGACAGGGGTGACCAAAAACATTCAGTACTTC | CASSLRTGVTKNIQYF | TRBV11-1 | TRBD1 | TRBJ2-4 | -
TGCGCCAGCAGTCCATCCATGTCTGGGGCCAACGTCCTGACTTTC | CASSPSMSGANVLTF | TRBV5-1 | - | TRBJ2-6 | -
TGCAGTGCAACGGACAGGGATATGGTCAGAGAGCAGTTCTTC | CSATDRDMVREQFF | TRBV20-1 | TRBD1 | TRBJ2-1 | -
TGCGCCCGCAGCCAAGCGTTTATGAACACTGAAGCTTTCTTT | CARSQAFMNTEAFF | TRBV4-3 | - | TRBJ1-1 | -
TGCAGTCAGACAGTGACGAACACTGAAGCTTTCTTT | CSQTVTNTEAFF | TRBV20-1 | - | TRBJ1-1 | -
TGTGCCAGCAGCCGGGCGGGGGGCTACAATGAGCAGTTCTTC | CASSRAGGYNEQFF | TRBV28 | TRBD2 | TRBJ2-1 | -
TGCAGCGTTGCTGCGACAGTTGAGACCCAGTACTTC | CSVAATVETQYF | TRBV29-1 | - | TRBJ2-5 | many
TGTGCCAGCAGTTTCGCTCGGGACTCCGGTCCCGGGGAGCTGTTTTTT | CASSFARDSGPGELFF | TRBV6-5 | - | TRBJ2-2 | few
TGTGCCAGCAGTTCGACAGGGGCATACTACAATGAGCAGTTCTTC | CASSSTGAYYNEQFF | TRBV27 | TRBD1 | TRBJ2-1 | -
TGTGCCAGCAGTGATGCAGGGCCCTCAAAAAACATTCAGTACTTC | CASSDAGPSKNIQYF | TRBV25-1 | - | TRBJ2-4 | once
TGCAGTGCCACAAAGGGCGGGCCCACAGATACGCAGTATTTT | CSATKGGPTDTQYF | TRBV20-1 | - | TRBJ2-3 | many
TGTGCCAGCAGCTTAGTGTGGACAAGCTCCTACAATGAGCAGTTCTTC | CASSLVWTSSYNEQFF | TRBV7-6 | - | TRBJ2-1 | few
TGTGCCAGCAGCCAATCCAGACAGGGAGTCTTACATGGCTACACCTTC | CASSQSRQGVLHGYTF | TRBV3-1 | TRBD1 | TRBJ1-2 | few
TGTGCCAGCAGTGAAGGACTAGCGGGGGGCCAAGGTACGCAGTATTTT | CASSEGLAGGQGTQYF | TRBV6-1 | TRBD2 | TRBJ2-3 | -
TGTGCCAGCAGCTTCCTAGCGGGAGCAGCAGATACGCAGTATTTT | CASSFLAGAADTQYF | TRBV5-5 | TRBD2 | TRBJ2-3 | once
TGCAGTGCTCCAGATCGGTCTACCACGGGAAATGAGCAGTTCTTC | CSAPDRSTTGNEQFF | TRBV20-1 | - | TRBJ2-1 | few
TGTGCCAGCAGCTCGCTACTGGGGGCCTCCTACAATGAGCAGTTCTTC | CASSSLLGASYNEQFF | TRBV5-8 | - | TRBJ2-1 | -
TGTGCCAGCAGCCATAGGACTAGCGTCCAGGAGGGGGCCAAAAACATTCAGTACTTC | CASSHRTSVQEGAKNIQYF | TRBV11-2 | TRBD2 | TRBJ2-4 | few
TGTGCCAGCAGTTTATCTCCAGCCTATGGCGATGAGCAGTTCTTC | CASSLSPAYGDEQFF | TRBV27 | - | TRBJ2-1 | many
TGCGCCAGCAGCGGGCTTCGCGAGGACAATGAGCAGTTCTTC | CASSGLREDNEQFF | TRBV5-1 | - | TRBJ2-1 | few
TGCAGTGCCGGGCGGGGCAATCAGCCCCAGCATTTT | CSAGRGNQPQHF | TRBV20-1 | - | TRBJ1-5 | few
TGTGCCAGCAGGGGACAGGTTGAAGCTTTCTTT | CASRGQVEAFF | TRBV12-3/TRBV12-4 | TRBD1 | TRBJ1-1 | many
TGTGCCAGCAGTCGTCCGGGACTTATGACAGATACGCAGTATTTT | CASSRPGLMTDTQYF | TRBV12-3/TRBV12-4 | - | TRBJ2-3 | few
TGTGCCAGCAGCCAAGATCGAGGGCTTTTCTCCTACAATGAGCAGTTCTTC | CASSQDRGLFSYNEQFF | TRBV3-1 | - | TRBJ2-1 | -
TGCAGTGCAACACAGGGTTGGAGCTACGAGCAGTACTTC | CSATQGWSYEQYF | TRBV20-1 | - | TRBJ2-7 | few
TGTGCCAGCAGTGAACAGGGCCCGGGGGCAGAGACCCAGTACTTC | CASSEQGPGAETQYF | TRBV2 | - | TRBJ2-5 | few
TGCAGTGCTAGATTAGGGATATTTCAGCCCCAGCATTTT | CSARLGIFQPQHF | TRBV20-1 | - | TRBJ1-5 | many
TGTGCCAGCAGCTTTGCCGGGACCCTAAGGGAGACCCAGTACTTC | CASSFAGTLRETQYF | TRBV5-5 | - | TRBJ2-5 | -
TGTGCCAGCAGTACACAATCCAGGGCAGGCACCGGGGAGCTGTTTTTT | CASSTQSRAGTGELFF | TRBV12-3/TRBV12-4 | - | TRBJ2-2 | many
TGCAGTGCTACCGACCCATACAGAAGATACGAGCAGTACTTC | CSATDPYRRYEQYF | TRBV20-1 | - | TRBJ2-7 | few
TGCAGTGCTAGACCCCCTAGGACAGCGGGGACTGAAGCTTTCTTT | CSARPPRTAGTEAFF | TRBV20-1 | - | TRBJ1-1 | -
TGTGCCAGCACCCGGAGCGACGGGGCCTACGAGCAGTACTTC | CASTRSDGAYEQYF | TRBV6-1 | - | TRBJ2-7 | many
TGCGCCAGCAGCCAATTTGTACACAATGAGCAGTTCTTC | CASSQFVHNEQFF | TRBV4-3 | - | TRBJ2-1 | -
TGCAGTGCTAGAGATCAAGGTCGGGGTGGCAATCAGCCCCAGCATTTT | CSARDQGRGGNQPQHF | TRBV20-1 | - | TRBJ1-5 | -
TGTGCCAGCAGCCCGGGACAGGGGGCGACCAGCGGTACGCAGTATTTT | CASSPGQGATSGTQYF | TRBV7-6 | TRBD1 | TRBJ2-3 | few